These 13 T cell receptor beta chains came from one sample sequenced in a study of human T cells and chemical hapten exposure. Sample time point: patch test 2, 6 weeks after DPC sensitization. The treatment denotes: therapeutic diphenylcyclopropenone sensitization with weekly scalp DPC. TCRdb reprocessed the RACE reads via MiXCR and lists one record per CDR3 protein. The table shows about 400,000 distinct CDR3 sequences, with about 6% occurring only once. Here the sequenced sample was whole blood, taken in connection with sensitization to the hapten diphenylcyclopropenone (DPC). Every receptor here comes from a young woman with alopecia areata. Some clones in this sample may be carry-over from other donors' samples.

The chain employs TRBV7-2 and TRBJ2-5; D is uncertain. The V end lost 5 bases, the J end lost 3 bases, and 10 bases lay between the germline ends. The CDR3 is 13 amino acids. The germline CDR1 and CDR2 sequences are SGHTA and FQGNSA. The CDR3 sequence is CASSRATEETQYF. The CDR3 DNA follows: TGTGCCAGCAGCAGGGCGACGGAAGAGACCCAGTACTTC.

The chain joins TRBV7-8 to TRBJ2-5; TRBD1 matches at 9 bases. J was trimmed by 6 bases and V by 5 bases; bases with no gene match: 16. The CDR3 spans 17 residues. Germline V CDR1 and CDR2: SGHVS, FQNEAQ. CDR3 residues: CASSPGQGQRGRQTQYF. As DNA, the CDR3 is TGTGCCAGCAGCCCCGGACAGGGGCAAAGGGGTAGACAGACCCAGTACTTC.

The table lists this clonotype with many counts. The J gene is TRBJ1-1, the V gene TRBV4-3, with no clear D. The CDR3 runs to 15 residues. V lost 0 bases, J lost 3 bases, and 11 bases lay in between. Looked up from germline, CDR1 is LGHNA and CDR2 is YSLEER. CDR3 in DNA: TGCGCCAGCAGCCAAGATGCCGGGTCCTACACTGAAGCTTTCTTT. It specifies CASSQDAGSYTEAFF.

The sample holds many counts of this clonotype. The chain joins TRBV11-2 to TRBJ2-2, with 10 bases aligning to TRBD2. CDR3 length equals 19 residues. Per germline, CDR1 SGHAT and CDR2 FQNNGV. Trimming cost V 4 bases and J 2 bases; bases outside gene matches: 13. In DNA form, the CDR3 reads TGTGCCAGCAGCTCGCAACCGGGACTAGCGTCGGTAAACACCGGGGAGCTGTTTTTT. This gives the protein CASSSQPGLASVNTGELFF. The full variable domain, with the rest looked up from reference TRBV11-2 and TRBJ2-2, is EAGVAQSPRYKIIEKRQSVAFWCNPISGHATLYWYQQILGQGPKLLIQFQNNGVVDDSQLPKDRFSAERLKGVDSTLKIQPAKLEDSAVYLCASSSQPGLASVNTGELFFGEGSRLTVL.

This clonotype showed up many times. The chain couples TRBV10-3 to TRBJ1-4, with 7 bases aligning to TRBD1. The CDR3 has 15 residues. Looked up from germline, CDR1 is ENHRY and CDR2 is SYGVKD. The ends lost 4 bases at V and 5 bases at J; junction bases unmatched: 7. The CDR3 sequence is CAISALPGQNEKLFF. The CDR3 DNA reads TGTGCCATCAGTGCGCTCCCGGGACAGAATGAAAAACTGTTTTTT.

The rearrangement links TRBV12-3 or TRBV12-4 to TRBJ1-5; unclear D gene. There are 14 residues in the CDR3. V dropped 1 base and J dropped 7 bases, with 11 bases sitting between them. CDR3 coding DNA: TGTGCCAGCAGTTTAGTTACGTTCGGACAGCCCCAGCATTTT. Translated: CASSLVTFGQPQHF.

This clonotype has more than one count but fewer than ten. The chain combines TRBV20-1 with TRBJ2-3; D possibly matches TRBD1 or TRBD2 (6 bases each). The V and J ends lost 1 base and 1 base respectively, with 18 bases between them. The germline CDR1 and CDR2 sequences are DFQATT and SNEGSKA (reference sequence). The CDR3 consists of 17 residues. In DNA, the CDR3 is TGCAGTGCTAGAGTCGGCGGGGACAAGACCCGCACAGATACGCAGTATTTT. Its protein is CSARVGGDKTRTDTQYF.

At least ten counts were recorded for this clonotype. The chain has TRBV2 and TRBJ1-2, with 7 positions matching TRBD1. The length of the CDR3 is 16 residues. The V segment lost 3 bases and the J segment 4 bases; nucleotides outside the gene matches: 11. Germline assignment: CDR1 SNHLY and CDR2 FYNNEI. The CDR3 DNA is TGTGCCAGCAGTGATGCTGGGACAGAAGGGATCTATGGCTACACCTTC. Its translation is CASSDAGTEGIYGYTF.

This clonotype was seen ten or more times. This rearrangement joins TRBV4-1 to TRBJ1-4; possible D gene TRBD1, 5 bases. The CDR3 has 14 residues. CDR1 is MGHRA, CDR2 YSYEKL, per germline. V was trimmed by 0 bases and J by 7 bases, leaving 9 bases between them. The CDR3 nucleotides read TGCGCCAGCAGCCAAGATTTTGGGACTGAAAAACTGTTTTTT. This gives the protein CASSQDFGTEKLFF.

This clonotype showed up many times. The chain recombines TRBV10-3 with TRBJ2-3, with unresolved D. This CDR3 is 12 amino acids long. Per the germline V gene, CDR1 is ENHRY and CDR2 is SYGVKD. Deletions cut 1 base from V and 6 bases from J, with 5 bases between. CDR3 in amino acids: CAISELMDTQYF. The CDR3 bases are TGTGCCATCAGTGAGTTAATGGATACGCAGTATTTT.

V and J are TRBV7-2 and TRBJ2-3; 8 bases agree with TRBD2. The CDR3 sequence is 15 residues long. The V segment lost 8 bases and the J segment 4 bases; nucleotides outside the gene matches: 11. Germline V gene sequence: CDR1 SGHTA, CDR2 FQGNSA. CDR3 sequence reads: CASAFQRGRADTQYF. DNA of the CDR3: TGTGCCAGCGCCTTTCAGCGGGGGAGGGCAGATACGCAGTATTTT. Using reference TRBV7-2 and TRBJ2-3 for the parts outside the CDR3, the full variable domain is GAGVSQSPSNKVTEKGKDVELRCDPISGHTALYWYRQSLGQGLEFLIYFQGNSAPDKSGLPSDRFSAERTGGSVSTLTIQRTQQEDSAVYLCASAFQRGRADTQYFGPGTRLTVL.

This clonotype has at least ten counts. V is TRBV27 and J is TRBJ1-6; no clear D. The germline CDR1 and CDR2 sequences are MNHEY and SMNVEV (reference sequence). This CDR3 is 16 amino acids long. The V end lost 0 bases, the J end lost 4 bases, and 10 bases lay between the germline ends. CDR3 sequence: CASSLSARLYNSPLHF. In DNA, the CDR3 is TGTGCCAGCAGTTTATCGGCTCGCCTTTATAATTCACCCCTCCACTTT.

This clonotype was observed at least ten times. The V call is TRBV5-1, the J call TRBJ1-1; 8 nucleotides align to TRBD1. This CDR3 is built from 15 residues. The germline V gene has CDR1 SGHRS and CDR2 YFSETQ. V lost 4 bases and J lost 7; bases outside the gene matches: 12. CDR3 sequence reads: CASSPGQDRLGEAFF. The CDR3 DNA reads TGCGCCAGCAGCCCGGGACAGGATCGATTGGGTGAAGCTTTCTTT.